The clone carrying this TCR beta chain was observed a single time. This specimen comes from a study of blood T cell repertoires in COVID-19. This table comes from immunoSEQ multiplex PCR, and its TCRdb copy is limited to in-frame clones, with some not included. The table includes approximately 300,000 clones, roughly 87% detected once. The CDR3 totals 14 residues. Trimming took off 2 bases at V and 3 bases at J, with 8 bases between the two ends. CDR1 and CDR2 from the germline V gene are MNHEY and SVGEGT. The chain joins TRBV6-2 or TRBV6-3 to TRBJ1-5, with D maybe TRBD1 (6 bases). The source material was peripheral blood. The clonotype was recovered from a man younger than 35 with active or convalescent COVID-19. The DNA of the CDR3 is TGTGCCAGCAGTTACCAGGGGTACAATCAGCCCCAGCATTTT. Its protein product is CASSYQGYNQPQHF.